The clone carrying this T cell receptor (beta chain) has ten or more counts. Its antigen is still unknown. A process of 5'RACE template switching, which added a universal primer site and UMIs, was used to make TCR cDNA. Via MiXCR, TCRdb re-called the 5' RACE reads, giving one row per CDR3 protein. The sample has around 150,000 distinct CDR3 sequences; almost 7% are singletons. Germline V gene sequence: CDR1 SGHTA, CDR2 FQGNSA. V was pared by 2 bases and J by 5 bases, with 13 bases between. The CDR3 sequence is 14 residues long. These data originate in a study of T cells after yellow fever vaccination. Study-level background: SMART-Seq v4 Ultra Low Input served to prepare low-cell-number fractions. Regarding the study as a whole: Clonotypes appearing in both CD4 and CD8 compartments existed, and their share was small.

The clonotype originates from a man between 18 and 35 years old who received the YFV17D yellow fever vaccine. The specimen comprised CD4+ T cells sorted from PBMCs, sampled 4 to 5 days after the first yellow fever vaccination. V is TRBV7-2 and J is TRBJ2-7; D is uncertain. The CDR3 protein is CASSLSRWTNEQYF. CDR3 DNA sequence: TGTGCCAGCAGCTTAAGCAGGTGGACGAACGAGCAGTACTTC. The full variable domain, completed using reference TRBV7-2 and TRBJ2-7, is GAGVSQSPSNKVTEKGKDVELRCDPISGHTALYWYRQSLGQGLEFLIYFQGNSAPDKSGLPSDRFSAERTGGSVSTLTIQRTQQEDSAVYLCASSLSRWTNEQYFGPGTRLTVT.